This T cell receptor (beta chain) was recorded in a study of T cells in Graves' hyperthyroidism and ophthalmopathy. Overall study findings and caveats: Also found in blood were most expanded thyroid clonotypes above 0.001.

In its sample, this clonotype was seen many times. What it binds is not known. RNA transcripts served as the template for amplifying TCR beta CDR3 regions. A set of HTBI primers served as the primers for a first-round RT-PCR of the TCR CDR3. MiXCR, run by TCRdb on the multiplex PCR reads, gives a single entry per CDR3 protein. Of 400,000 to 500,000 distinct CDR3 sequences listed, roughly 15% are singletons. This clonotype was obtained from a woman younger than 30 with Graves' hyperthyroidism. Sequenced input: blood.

The DNA for the CDR3 is TGTGCCAGCGACAGGGGACTAGCGGGAGCGGATACGCAGTATTTT. It is translated as CASDRGLAGADTQYF. This chain connects TRBV2 to TRBJ2-3; TRBD2 aligns across 14 bases. J was trimmed by 6 bases and V by 8 bases; bases with no gene match: 7. The CDR3 has 15 residues. Germline loops: CDR1 SNHLY, CDR2 FYNNEI.